This T cell receptor beta chain was sequenced in a study of T cell responses to AZD1222 COVID-19 vaccine. This clone has only one observation. The method was immunoSEQ multiplex PCR; TCRdb's version includes in-frame clones alone and lacks a portion of them. The sample has about 110,000 clones, approximately 90% seen once; the top ten hold about 5%. V was pared by 2 bases and J by 6 bases, with 1 base of the junction left unmatched. The germline gives CDR1 KGHDR, CDR2 SFDVKD. The CDR3 is made up of 13 amino acids. This sequence originates from an adult who received the AZD1222 COVID-19 vaccine. Source: peripheral blood, taken 28 days after the second AZD1222 dose. The chain joins TRBV24-1 to TRBJ2-7; 9 positions agree with TRBD1. The DNA of the CDR3 is TGTGCCACCAGTGATTCGACAGGGGGCGAGCAGTACTTC. Translating it yields CATSDSTGGEQYF.